This entry concerns a single T cell receptor (beta chain). The germline V gene encodes CDR1 DFQATT and CDR2 SNEGSKA (reference sequence). Trimming cost V 2 bases and J 9 bases, with 16 bases left between them. This CDR3 has 13 residues. This sample is part of a study of CD8 T cells in ankylosing spondylitis. Each CDR3 protein is one row after TCRdb ran MiXCR on the 5' RACE reads. The sample has approximately 250,000 distinct CDR3 sequences, 24% seen once. The sequence came from a male donor with ankylosing spondylitis or in good health (not recorded which). This rearrangement joins TRBV20-1 to TRBJ2-5; maybe TRBD1 (6 bases). Sequencing input: blood, either unsorted or a sorted T cell fraction (not recorded which). The CDR3 spells CSARFRRQGSQYF. The DNA of the CDR3 is TGCAGTGCTAGATTCCGCAGGCAGGGGTCCCAGTACTTC.